This is a list of T cell receptor beta chains from one sample in a study of blood T cells in healthy people across ages. TCRdb processed the 5' RACE reads anew with MiXCR; each CDR3 protein has one entry. Of about 1.4 million distinct CDR3 sequences in the sample, 59% are singletons; the top ten hold 6.7%. Sequenced: blood. These receptors all stem from a man between 18 and 29 years old in good health. CDR3s include the opening cysteine and the closing phenylalanine or tryptophan. Each record gives: CDR3 DNA, CDR3 protein, clone size, J gene, D gene, V gene. The D gene is left open where the match is weak. Size is omitted from some rows. Given values are once, few, many or a class for expanded clones.

DNA: TGCAGCGTTGAAGGGACAGGGGGAGGCACTGAAGCTTTCTTT
CDR3: CSVEGTGGGTEAFF
size: .
J: TRBJ1-1
D: TRBD1
V: TRBV29-1

DNA: TGTGCCAGCAGTCGCTTGAGAGAGACCCAGTACTTC
CDR3: CASSRLRETQYF
size: few
J: TRBJ2-5
D: .
V: TRBV3-1

DNA: TGTGCCAGCACCCTACACGGGACAGCTAACTATGGCTACACCTTC
CDR3: CASTLHGTANYGYTF
size: .
J: TRBJ1-2
D: TRBD1
V: TRBV6-6

DNA: TGCAGCGTTGGGGCAGCGGGCGCCTACAATGAGCAGTACTTC
CDR3: CSVGAAGAYNEQYF
size: .
J: TRBJ2-7
D: .
V: TRBV29-1

DNA: TGCAGTGCTAGACTTATTCGGCGGGGGGTGGAGACCCAGTACTTC
CDR3: CSARLIRRGVETQYF
size: .
J: TRBJ2-5
D: TRBD2
V: TRBV20-1

DNA: TGCGCCAGCAGTGAGCATCGGACAGGGAAAGACGAGCAGTACTTC
CDR3: CASSEHRTGKDEQYF
size: .
J: TRBJ2-7
D: TRBD1
V: TRBV10-1

DNA: TGTGCCATCAGTGAGTCGACGGGGTCCTACGAGCAGTACTTC
CDR3: CAISESTGSYEQYF
size: few
J: TRBJ2-7
D: .
V: TRBV10-3

DNA: TGCAGTGCTGATACTCGACAGGGCAGGATTGGCTCTGGGGCCAACGTCCTGACTTTC
CDR3: CSADTRQGRIGSGANVLTF
size: .
J: TRBJ2-6
D: TRBD1
V: TRBV20-1

DNA: TGTGCCACCAGGTCGGGGGGGAAAAGCAATGAGCAGTTCTTC
CDR3: CATRSGGKSNEQFF
size: .
J: TRBJ2-1
D: TRBD2
V: TRBV15

DNA: TGCAGTGCTAGACCCTCCGGACGAGATGAAAAACTGTTTTTT
CDR3: CSARPSGRDEKLFF
size: .
J: TRBJ1-4
D: .
V: TRBV20-1

DNA: TGCAGTGCCGAAAATGACAGGGTCTCACCCCTCCACTTT
CDR3: CSAENDRVSPLHF
size: few
J: TRBJ1-6
D: TRBD1
V: TRBV20-1

DNA: TGCAGTGCTAGGTGGGGACATGGGACCCTGACTGGGGCCAACGTCCTGACTTTC
CDR3: CSARWGHGTLTGANVLTF
size: .
J: TRBJ2-6
D: .
V: TRBV20-1

DNA: TGCAGCGTTGAAGCGGGTCAGGCAGAGGGTACACAGGAAACGCAGTATTTT
CDR3: CSVEAGQAEGTQETQYF
size: .
J: TRBJ2-3
D: .
V: TRBV29-1

DNA: TGTGCCAGCAGCTTAGACCTCTACAATGAGCAGTTCTTC
CDR3: CASSLDLYNEQFF
size: many
J: TRBJ2-1
D: .
V: TRBV11-2

DNA: TGTGCCAGCAGCTTACTCCCCCACTCGTTAACAGAGACCCAGTACTTC
CDR3: CASSLLPHSLTETQYF
size: .
J: TRBJ2-5
D: .
V: TRBV7-2

DNA: TGTGCCAGCAGTTCGACAGGGACTGGTCAGCCCCAGCATTTT
CDR3: CASSSTGTGQPQHF
size: few
J: TRBJ1-5
D: TRBD1
V: TRBV6-5

DNA: TGCGCCAGCAGCCCGGCGGATGGGGGTGCCGCTTTCTTT
CDR3: CASSPADGGAAFF
size: .
J: TRBJ1-1
D: .
V: TRBV5-1

DNA: TGTGCCAGCAGCCCAGCCCGTGCCTACGAGCAGAACTTC
CDR3: CASSPARAYEQNF
size: .
J: TRBJ2-5
D: .
V: TRBV12-3/TRBV12-4

DNA: TGCAGTGCTAGTGAACAGGGTGAGCAGTACTTC
CDR3: CSASEQGEQYF
size: .
J: TRBJ2-5
D: .
V: TRBV20-1

DNA: TGTGCCATCAGCGGGAGTCGGTCTTACAATGAGCAGTTCTTC
CDR3: CAISGSRSYNEQFF
size: .
J: TRBJ2-1
D: TRBD2
V: TRBV6-6

DNA: TGTGCCAGCAGCTTAGCGACGGGGACCCCTTACAATGAGCAGTTCTTC
CDR3: CASSLATGTPYNEQFF
size: many
J: TRBJ2-1
D: .
V: TRBV11-1

DNA: TGTGCCAGCAGCTTAAAAATATCGGGGAGCACTGAAGCTTTCTTT
CDR3: CASSLKISGSTEAFF
size: once
J: TRBJ1-1
D: .
V: TRBV7-9

DNA: TGTGCCAGCAGCGGAGGACGGCACCAAGAGACCCAGTACTTC
CDR3: CASSGGRHQETQYF
size: few
J: TRBJ2-5
D: .
V: TRBV7-8

DNA: TGTGCCACCAGTCCCCGGGACTTCTCCTACGAGCAGTACTTC
CDR3: CATSPRDFSYEQYF
size: .
J: TRBJ2-7
D: .
V: TRBV24-1

DNA: TGCAGCGTTGAAGAGCCGGGATATGTCTACGAGCAGTACTTC
CDR3: CSVEEPGYVYEQYF
size: many
J: TRBJ2-7
D: .
V: TRBV29-1

DNA: TGTGCCAGCAGCTTAGAGACCCGACAGGGACAAGAGACCCAGTACTTC
CDR3: CASSLETRQGQETQYF
size: .
J: TRBJ2-5
D: TRBD1
V: TRBV7-9

DNA: TGTGCCAGCAGTTCTGGGGGCAAAAACATTCAGTACTTC
CDR3: CASSSGGKNIQYF
size: .
J: TRBJ2-4
D: .
V: TRBV6-2/TRBV6-3

DNA: TGCAGTGCTTGGACAGGGAACGAGCAGTACTTC
CDR3: CSAWTGNEQYF
size: .
J: TRBJ2-7
D: TRBD1
V: TRBV20-1

DNA: TGTGCCAGCAGCCAAGATTGGCTAGCGGGGGCTACTAGCACAGATACGCAGTATTTT
CDR3: CASSQDWLAGATSTDTQYF
size: once
J: TRBJ2-3
D: TRBD2
V: TRBV4-2

DNA: TGTGCCAGCAGCTTATACCGGGACAGGGTTCGTGCTGGAAACACCATATATTTT
CDR3: CASSLYRDRVRAGNTIYF
size: .
J: TRBJ1-3
D: TRBD1
V: TRBV7-9

DNA: TGTGCCAGCAGTTTGACGGCGGCCGGCGACTATGGCTACACCTTC
CDR3: CASSLTAAGDYGYTF
size: once
J: TRBJ1-2
D: .
V: TRBV28

DNA: TGCAGTGCAAGGGACAGGGGGCTTGGGACCCAGTACTTC
CDR3: CSARDRGLGTQYF
size: few
J: TRBJ2-5
D: TRBD1
V: TRBV20-1

DNA: TGCAGCGCCACGACGGGACAGGGGGCAGTTCAGTACTTC
CDR3: CSATTGQGAVQYF
size: few
J: TRBJ2-4
D: TRBD1
V: TRBV29-1

DNA: TGTGCCAGCAGACTGACAGGGGGAATCAATGAGCAGTTCTTC
CDR3: CASRLTGGINEQFF
size: .
J: TRBJ2-1
D: TRBD1
V: TRBV6-2/TRBV6-3

DNA: TGCGCCAGCAGCCAATCTGGCCGGAATGAGCAGTTCTTC
CDR3: CASSQSGRNEQFF
size: .
J: TRBJ2-1
D: .
V: TRBV4-1

DNA: TGCAGCGTTGAAGATATCAACCCAGAGCAGTTCTTC
CDR3: CSVEDINPEQFF
size: few
J: TRBJ2-1
D: .
V: TRBV29-1

DNA: TGTGCCATCAGTGCCGAGGGGGGGCCCTCCTACAATGAGCAGTTCTTC
CDR3: CAISAEGGPSYNEQFF
size: few
J: TRBJ2-1
D: .
V: TRBV10-3

DNA: TGTGCCAGCAGGTCAGACTACTACCAAGAGACCCAGTACTTC
CDR3: CASRSDYYQETQYF
size: few
J: TRBJ2-5
D: .
V: TRBV6-5

DNA: TGTGCCAGCAAACCCGGGACTAGCGAACTCAAAGAGACCCAGTACTTC
CDR3: CASKPGTSELKETQYF
size: .
J: TRBJ2-5
D: TRBD2
V: TRBV12-3/TRBV12-4

DNA: TGCAGTGCTAGGCCACTAGCGAGGAATGAGCAGTTCTTC
CDR3: CSARPLARNEQFF
size: .
J: TRBJ2-1
D: TRBD2
V: TRBV20-1